The clone carrying this T cell receptor beta chain was found once. The entry originates in a study of OX40 agonist ivuxolimab in advanced cancers. Here immunoSEQ multiplex PCR was the method, and the copy in TCRdb shows in-frame clones only, minus some. The profile shows about 74,000 clones, 84% of them singletons. This CDR3 has 16 amino acids. The germline V and J ends were trimmed by 0 bases and 9 bases, with 19 bases remaining between them. Germline V gene data show CDR1 as SGDLS and CDR2 as YYNGEE. Sequences were derived from CD4+ or CD8+ T cells sorted from blood, sampled in a trial of the OX40 agonist ivuxolimab. This clonotype originated in an adult with an advanced solid tumor such as melanoma, head and neck, liver or kidney cancer. This chain joins TRBV9 and TRBJ2-1, with D tentatively TRBD1 or TRBD2 (6 bases each). The CDR3 region has the DNA TGTGCCAGCAGCGTAGGAGGGGGAGGTAGGGTCCCTGAGCAGTTCTTC. Protein sequence: CASSVGGGGRVPEQFF.